The sequence of this T cell receptor (beta chain) was determined in a study of CD4 and CD8 cells across lung adenocarcinoma regions. Donors had localized lung adenocarcinoma, a non-small cell lung cancer. TCRdb reprocessed the PCR reads with MiXCR, giving one entry per CDR3 protein. The sample gives approximately 19,000 distinct CDR3 sequences, 45% to 50% of which show up once; around 36% is in the top ten. This clonotype was found a few times. Germline-derived CDR1 and CDR2 are SGHDN and FVKESK. CDR3 length equals 14 residues. The sequence was obtained from a male donor with lung adenocarcinoma. The CD4 and CD8 labels of this study may be unreliable. The V gene is TRBV14, the J gene TRBJ2-1; tentative D call: TRBD2 (6 bases). Near its end, the DNA agrees better with TRBJ2-7, so the J call may be wrong. The specimen was CD8+ T cells from the margin of a lung tumor. CDR3 residues: CASSQALAYNEQYF. CDR3 bases: TGTGCCAGCAGCCAGGCACTAGCCTACAATGAGCAGTACTTC.